Listed here is a single T cell receptor (beta chain). The antigen remains undetermined. This entry comes from a study of CXCR3-negative and CXCR3-positive naive CD8 T cells. Overall study results and limits: High diversity, comparable across both naive subsets, contrasted with much lower diversity in memory CD8+ cells.

TRB cDNA libraries were made by UMI-labeled 5' RACE. TCRdb re-called the 5' RACE reads, yielding one record per CDR3 amino acid sequence without DNA. Here the sample table reports 45,000 to 70,000 distinct CDR3 sequences. The CDR3 contains 15 residues. Germline CDR1 is SGHDN and CDR2 is FVKESK. V usage is TRBV14 and J usage is TRBJ2-7; TCRdb outputs TRBD2, but without DNA this stays unchecked. The sequencing input was memory CD8+ T cells from blood. The TCR sequence derives from a human donor in good health. Some clones in this sample may be carry-over from other donors' samples. Here the CDR3 reads CASSQLAGGLNEQYF.